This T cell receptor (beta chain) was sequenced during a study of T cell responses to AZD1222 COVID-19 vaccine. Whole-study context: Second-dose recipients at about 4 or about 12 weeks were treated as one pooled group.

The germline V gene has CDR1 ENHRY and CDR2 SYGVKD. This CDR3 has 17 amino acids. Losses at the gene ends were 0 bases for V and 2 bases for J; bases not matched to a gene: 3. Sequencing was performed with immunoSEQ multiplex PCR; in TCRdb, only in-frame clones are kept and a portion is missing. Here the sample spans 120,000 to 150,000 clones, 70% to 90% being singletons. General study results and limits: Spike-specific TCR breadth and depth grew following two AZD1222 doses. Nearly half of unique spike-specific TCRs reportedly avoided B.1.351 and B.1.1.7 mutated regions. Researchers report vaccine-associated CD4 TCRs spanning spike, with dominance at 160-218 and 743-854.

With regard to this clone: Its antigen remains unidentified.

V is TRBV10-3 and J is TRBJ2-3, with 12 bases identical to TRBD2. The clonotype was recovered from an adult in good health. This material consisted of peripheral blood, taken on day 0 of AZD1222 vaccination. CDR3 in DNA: TGTGCCATCAGTGAGTCCCGACTAGCGGGGGCCACAGATACGCAGTATTTT. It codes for CAISESRLAGATDTQYF.